What follows describes a single T cell receptor beta chain. Antigen unknown. CDR1 is SGHRS, CDR2 YFSETQ, per germline. V lost 4 bases to trimming and J lost 4 bases; unmatched junction nucleotides: 13. The CDR3 runs 16 residues. Libraries were prepared by immunoSEQ multiplex PCR; TCRdb keeps only in-frame clonotypes and omits some of them. This sample has 52,000 or so clones, with around 82% found just once. Blood sampling took place at baseline, cycle 4 day 1, and cycle 7 day 1. This specimen belongs to a study of OX40 agonist ivuxolimab in advanced cancers. Study in general: A mean age of approximately 58 years, range about 23 to 80, was recorded, and 82.7% were male. Overall study results and limits: Clonal expansion from baseline to week 6 occurred in both CD4+ and CD8+ T cells. Averaged across samples, CD8+ T cells carried more expanded clones than CD4+ did.

The V and J genes are TRBV5-1 and TRBJ2-5; 7 positions agree with TRBD1. The receptor's source is an adult with an advanced solid tumor such as melanoma, head and neck, liver or kidney cancer. The source material was CD4+ or CD8+ T cells sorted from blood, sampled in a trial of the OX40 agonist ivuxolimab. The CDR3 DNA follows: TGCGCCAGCAGCGGGGTGGAAAGACAGGGTCGAGAGACCCAGTACTTC. Translated: CASSGVERQGRETQYF.